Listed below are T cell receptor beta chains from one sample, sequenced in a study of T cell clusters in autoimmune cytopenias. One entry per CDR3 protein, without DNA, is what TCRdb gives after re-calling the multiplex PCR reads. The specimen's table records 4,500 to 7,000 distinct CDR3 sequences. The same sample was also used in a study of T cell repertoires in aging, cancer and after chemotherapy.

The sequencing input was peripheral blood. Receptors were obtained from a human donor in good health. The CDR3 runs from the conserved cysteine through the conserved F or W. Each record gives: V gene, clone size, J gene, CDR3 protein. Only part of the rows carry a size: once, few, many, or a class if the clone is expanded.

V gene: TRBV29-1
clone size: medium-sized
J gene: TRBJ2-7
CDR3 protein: CSVEGTGYEQYF

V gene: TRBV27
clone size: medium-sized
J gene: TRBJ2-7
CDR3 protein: CASSLGGGSEQYF

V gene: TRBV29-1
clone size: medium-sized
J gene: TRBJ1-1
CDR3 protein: CSVVMGPWGTEAFF

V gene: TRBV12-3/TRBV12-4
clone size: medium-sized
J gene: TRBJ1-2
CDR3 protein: CASSQRGTGGHGYTF

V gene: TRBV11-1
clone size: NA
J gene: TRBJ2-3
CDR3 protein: CASSSFSADYTDTQYF

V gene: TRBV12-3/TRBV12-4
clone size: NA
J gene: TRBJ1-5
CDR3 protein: CASRQGDYSNQPQHF

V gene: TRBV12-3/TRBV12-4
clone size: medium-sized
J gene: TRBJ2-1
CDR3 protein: CASRGTSGRAPEQFF

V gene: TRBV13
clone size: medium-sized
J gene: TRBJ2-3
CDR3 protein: CASSMDNTDTQYF

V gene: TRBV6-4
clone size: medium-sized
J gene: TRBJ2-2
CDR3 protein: CATAQGNTGELFF

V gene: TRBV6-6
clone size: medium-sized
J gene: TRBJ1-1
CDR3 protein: CASRFTLDSNTEAFF

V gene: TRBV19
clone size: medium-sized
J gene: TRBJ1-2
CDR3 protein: CASSNHRGVQYGYTF

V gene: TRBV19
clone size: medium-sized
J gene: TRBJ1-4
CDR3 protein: CASSIPTGGIEKLFF

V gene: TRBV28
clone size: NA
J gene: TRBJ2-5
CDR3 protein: CASSFSLQGTWETQYF

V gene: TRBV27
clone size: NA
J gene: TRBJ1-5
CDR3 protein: CASSFSSNQPQHF

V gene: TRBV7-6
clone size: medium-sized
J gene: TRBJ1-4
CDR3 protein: CASSLRGPNEKLFF

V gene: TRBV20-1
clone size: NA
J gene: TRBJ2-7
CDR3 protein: CSPERGAGEHEQYF

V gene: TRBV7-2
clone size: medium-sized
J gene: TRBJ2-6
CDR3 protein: CASSHIRGGSSSGANVLTF

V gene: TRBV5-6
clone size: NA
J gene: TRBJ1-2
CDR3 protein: CASSLEGRASTGGYTF

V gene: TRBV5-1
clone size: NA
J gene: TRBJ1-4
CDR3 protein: CASSYQGAPGEKLFF

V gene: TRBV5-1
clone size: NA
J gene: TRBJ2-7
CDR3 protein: CASSGTSGVSYEQYF

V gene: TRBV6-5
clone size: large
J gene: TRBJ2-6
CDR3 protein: CASSYSGSGANVLTF

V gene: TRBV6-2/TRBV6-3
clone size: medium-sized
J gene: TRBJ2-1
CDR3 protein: CASTIESSYNEQFF

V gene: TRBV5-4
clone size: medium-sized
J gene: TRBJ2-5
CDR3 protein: CASSLWGTQETQYF

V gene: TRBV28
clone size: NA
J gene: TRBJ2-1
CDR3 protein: CASSFSGLNNEQFF

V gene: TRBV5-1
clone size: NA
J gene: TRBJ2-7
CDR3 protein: CASSPVQGGYEQYF

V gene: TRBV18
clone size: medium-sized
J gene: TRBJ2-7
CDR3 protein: CASSRESNSYEQYF

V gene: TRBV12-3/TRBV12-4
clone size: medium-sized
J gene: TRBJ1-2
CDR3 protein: CASRPGGLAYGYTF

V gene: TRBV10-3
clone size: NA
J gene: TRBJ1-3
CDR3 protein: CAISPRGAGGTSGNTIYF

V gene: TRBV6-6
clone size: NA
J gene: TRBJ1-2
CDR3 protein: CASSPPNVGRKGYGYTF

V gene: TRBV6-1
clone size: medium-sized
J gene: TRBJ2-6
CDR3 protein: CASTNTGGGGANVLTF

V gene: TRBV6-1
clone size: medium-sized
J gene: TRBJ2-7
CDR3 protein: CASILTGGYEQYF

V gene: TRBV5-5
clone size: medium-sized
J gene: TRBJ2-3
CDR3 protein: CASSFQGTDTQYF

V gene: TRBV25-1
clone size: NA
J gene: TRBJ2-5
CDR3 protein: CASSSTGRETQYF

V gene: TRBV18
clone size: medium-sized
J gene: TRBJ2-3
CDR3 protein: CASLFTQGDTQYF

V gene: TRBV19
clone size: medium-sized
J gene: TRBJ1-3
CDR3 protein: CASRPSGRSSGNTIYF

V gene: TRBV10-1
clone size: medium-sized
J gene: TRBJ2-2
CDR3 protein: CASSETGVAGELFF

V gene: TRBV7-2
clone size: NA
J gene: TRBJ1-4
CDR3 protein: CASSLRGANEKLFF

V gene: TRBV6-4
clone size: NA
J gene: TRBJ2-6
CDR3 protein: CASSGTGMRSGANVLTF

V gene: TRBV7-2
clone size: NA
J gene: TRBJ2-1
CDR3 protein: CASSLGGGSYNEQFF

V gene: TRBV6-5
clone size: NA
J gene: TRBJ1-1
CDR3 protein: CASSLPEGEAFF

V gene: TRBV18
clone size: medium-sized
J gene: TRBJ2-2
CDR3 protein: CASSPNRNTGELFF

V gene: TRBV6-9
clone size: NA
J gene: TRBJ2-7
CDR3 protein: CASSYFRTSYEQYF

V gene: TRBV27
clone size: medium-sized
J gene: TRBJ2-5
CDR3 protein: CASSLTRRVSGLETQYF

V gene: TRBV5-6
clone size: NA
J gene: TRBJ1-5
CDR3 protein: CASSLEGGADQPQHF

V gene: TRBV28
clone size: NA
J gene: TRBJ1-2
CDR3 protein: CASSLPQGVPYGYTF

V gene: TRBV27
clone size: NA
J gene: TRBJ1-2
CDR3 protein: CASSLQGMVMGGYTF

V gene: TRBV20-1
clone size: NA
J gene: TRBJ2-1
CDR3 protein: CSAPREPDYNEQFF

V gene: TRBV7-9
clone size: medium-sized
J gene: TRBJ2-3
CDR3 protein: CASSPAASTDTQYF

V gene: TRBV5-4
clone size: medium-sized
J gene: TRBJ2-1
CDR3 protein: CASSLDGRHDRNEQFF

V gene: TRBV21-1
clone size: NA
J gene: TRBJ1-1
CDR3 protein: CARKGDRGTEAFF

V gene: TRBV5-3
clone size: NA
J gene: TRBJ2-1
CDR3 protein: CARSSRTSGLNEQFF

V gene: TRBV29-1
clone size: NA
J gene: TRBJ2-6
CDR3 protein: CSVGASGRANPSGANVLTF

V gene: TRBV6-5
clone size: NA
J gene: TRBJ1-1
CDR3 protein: CASSWDRGPRNTEAFF

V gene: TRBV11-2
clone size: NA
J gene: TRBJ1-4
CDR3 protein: CASSWTPTNEKLFF